This T cell receptor (beta chain) is from a study of cytomegalovirus exposure and HLA in healthy donors. Study-level background: In a later analysis, the approximately 110 validation repertoires were reported to have used the same platform as the 650 to 800 first-cohort repertoires.

Whole-study findings and limits: Subsequent analysis found a tendency for first-cohort TCR clusters to co-occur within the 120 or so validation repertoires. Overall, roughly 160 TCR beta chains were annotated as cytomegalovirus-associated.

Germline assignment: CDR1 MNHEY and CDR2 SVGAGI. Unmatched junction bases numbered 7, after V lost 0 bases and J lost 6 bases. The CDR3 runs to 15 residues. Note on this clone: Its antigen is as yet unknown.

Measured with immunoSEQ multiplex PCR; TCRdb has only the in-frame clones, and not every one. The data contain tens of thousands of clones, about nine tenths of them singletons. The donors were members of the roughly 130-subject validation cohort (separate from the approximately 670-subject first cohort). The rearrangement uses TRBV6-5 and TRBJ1-2; 7 bases are shared with TRBD1. Sequenced material: PBMCs. This receptor was identified in a man aged 18 to 30 in good health and CMV-seronegative. CDR3 in DNA: TGTGCCAGCAGTTACTCGGAGGGGGCAATGGATGGCTACACCTTC. Amino acid sequence: CASSYSEGAMDGYTF.